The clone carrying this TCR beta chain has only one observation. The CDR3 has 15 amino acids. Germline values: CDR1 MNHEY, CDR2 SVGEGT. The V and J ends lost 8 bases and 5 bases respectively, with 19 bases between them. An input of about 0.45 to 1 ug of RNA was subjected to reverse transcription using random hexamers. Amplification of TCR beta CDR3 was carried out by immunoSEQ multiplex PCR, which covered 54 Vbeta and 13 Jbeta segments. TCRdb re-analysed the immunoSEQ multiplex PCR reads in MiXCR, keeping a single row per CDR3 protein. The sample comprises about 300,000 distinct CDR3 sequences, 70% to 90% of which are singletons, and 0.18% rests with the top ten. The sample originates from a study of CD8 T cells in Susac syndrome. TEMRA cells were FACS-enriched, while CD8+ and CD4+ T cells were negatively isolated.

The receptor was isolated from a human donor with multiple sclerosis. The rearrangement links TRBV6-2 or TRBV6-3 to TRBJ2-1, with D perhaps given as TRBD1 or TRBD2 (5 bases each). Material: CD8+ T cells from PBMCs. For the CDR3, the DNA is TGTGCCAGCTGGGGGATCGGGACGGTACACAATGAGCAGTTCTTC. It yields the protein CASWGIGTVHNEQFF.